This T cell receptor (beta chain) is from a study of blood T cell repertoires in COVID-19. On the study more broadly: Donors in the United States, Italy and Spain gave samples during acute or convalescent COVID-19. Nucleic acid was either cDNA or gDNA, and it came from T cells, B-cell-depleted T cells, or PBMCs.

This clone showed up just once. Germline CDR1 is SGHNT and CDR2 is YYREEE (reference sequence). There are 15 residues in the CDR3. Trimming took off 2 bases at V and 4 bases at J, with 14 bases between the two ends. Source study methods: It was from reference gene primer amplification that nucleated cell counts were estimated. Clones were sequenced by immunoSEQ multiplex PCR, and TCRdb holds only the in-frame ones, with some missing. V and J calls plus clone size are reproduced from that table; the DNA served to infer D and trimming. The data contain 200,000 or so clones, 85% to 90% of them singletons.

This chain connects TRBV5-4 to TRBJ2-3, with TRBD1 as a possible D gene (6 bases). Sequenced material: peripheral blood. The TCR comes from a man aged 45-65 years with acute or convalescent COVID-19. The CDR3 DNA sequence: TGTGCCAGCAGCTTACAGGGTCTTTCCGCAGATACGCAGTATTTT. Amino acid sequence: CASSLQGLSADTQYF.